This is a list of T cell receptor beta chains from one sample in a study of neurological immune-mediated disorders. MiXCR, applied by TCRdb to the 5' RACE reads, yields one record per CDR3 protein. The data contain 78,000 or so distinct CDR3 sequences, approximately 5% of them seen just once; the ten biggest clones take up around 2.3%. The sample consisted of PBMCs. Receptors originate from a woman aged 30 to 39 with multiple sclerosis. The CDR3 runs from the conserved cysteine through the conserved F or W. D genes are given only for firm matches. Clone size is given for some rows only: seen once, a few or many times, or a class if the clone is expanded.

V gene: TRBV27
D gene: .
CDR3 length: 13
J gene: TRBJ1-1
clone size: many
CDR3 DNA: TGTGCCAGCAGTACGGACCTGAACACTGAAGCTTTCTTT
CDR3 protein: CASSTDLNTEAFF

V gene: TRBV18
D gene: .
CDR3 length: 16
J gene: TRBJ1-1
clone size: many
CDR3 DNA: TGTGCCAGCTCACCATTCGGGGCAGGGGTGAACACTGAAGCTTTCTTT
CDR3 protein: CASSPFGAGVNTEAFF

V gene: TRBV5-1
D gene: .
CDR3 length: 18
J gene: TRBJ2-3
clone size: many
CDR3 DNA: TGCGCCAGCAGCCACTCGTGGGCGGGTTATCCTAGCACAGATACGCAGTATTTT
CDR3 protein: CASSHSWAGYPSTDTQYF

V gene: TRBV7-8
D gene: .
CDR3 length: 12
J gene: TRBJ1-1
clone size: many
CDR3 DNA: TGTGCCAGCAGCACGGGGGGGACTGAAGCTTTCTTT
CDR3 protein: CASSTGGTEAFF

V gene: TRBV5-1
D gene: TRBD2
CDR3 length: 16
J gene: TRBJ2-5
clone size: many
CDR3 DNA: TGCGCCAGCAGCTTGGTGCCTAGCGGGGGCCAAGAGACCCAGTACTTC
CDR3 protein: CASSLVPSGGQETQYF

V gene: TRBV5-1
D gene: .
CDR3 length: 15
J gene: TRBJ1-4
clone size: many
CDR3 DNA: TGCGCCAGCAGCCCCACGACAGCGGGGTGGGAAAAACTGTTTTTT
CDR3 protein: CASSPTTAGWEKLFF

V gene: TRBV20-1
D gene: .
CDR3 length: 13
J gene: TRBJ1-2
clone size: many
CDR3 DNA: TGCAGTGCCCTTGCCCCGATAAGCGGGGGCTACACCTTC
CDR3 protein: CSALAPISGGYTF

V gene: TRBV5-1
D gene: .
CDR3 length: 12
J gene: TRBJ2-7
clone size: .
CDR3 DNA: TGCGCCAGCGGTCAGGGTCGCTACGAGCAGTACTTC
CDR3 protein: CASGQGRYEQYF

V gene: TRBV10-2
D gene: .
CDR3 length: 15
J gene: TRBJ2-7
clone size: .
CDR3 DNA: TGCGCCAGCAGTGAGTCTTCCAGGGACTGGAGCGAGCAGTACTTC
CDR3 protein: CASSESSRDWSEQYF

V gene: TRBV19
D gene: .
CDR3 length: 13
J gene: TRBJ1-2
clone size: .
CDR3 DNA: TGTGCCAGTAGTACAGGGACCTTCTATGGCTACACCTTC
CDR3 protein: CASSTGTFYGYTF

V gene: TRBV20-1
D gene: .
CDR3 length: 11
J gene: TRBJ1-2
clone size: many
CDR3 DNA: TGCAGTACCGTCAGGGGAGATGGCTACACCTTC
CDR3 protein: CSTVRGDGYTF

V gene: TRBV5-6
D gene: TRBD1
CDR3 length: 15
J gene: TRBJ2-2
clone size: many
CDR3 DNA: TGTGCCAGCAGGCAAGGGACAGGGGACACCGGGGAGCTGTTTTTT
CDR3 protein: CASRQGTGDTGELFF

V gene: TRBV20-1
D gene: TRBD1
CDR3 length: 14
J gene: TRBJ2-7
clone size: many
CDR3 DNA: TGCAGTGCTACGGGACAGACAGTCTCCTACGAGCAGTACTTC
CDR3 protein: CSATGQTVSYEQYF

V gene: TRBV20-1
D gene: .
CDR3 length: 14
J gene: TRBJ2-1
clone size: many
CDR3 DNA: TGCAGTGCTAGGGCCCAGACCCGCTACAATGAGCAGTTCTTC
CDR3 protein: CSARAQTRYNEQFF

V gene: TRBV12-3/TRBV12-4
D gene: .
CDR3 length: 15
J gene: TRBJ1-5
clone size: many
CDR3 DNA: TGTGCCAGCAGTTTAGAGGGGGGCAAGAATCAGCCCCAGCATTTT
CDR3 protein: CASSLEGGKNQPQHF

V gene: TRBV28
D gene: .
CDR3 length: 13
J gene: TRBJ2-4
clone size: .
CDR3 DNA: TGTGCCAGCCGAAGGACGTACGAGTACATTCAGTACTTC
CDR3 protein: CASRRTYEYIQYF

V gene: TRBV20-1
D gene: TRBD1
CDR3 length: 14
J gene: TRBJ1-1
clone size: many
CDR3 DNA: TGCAGTGCTAGAGGGGACAGGGTCCGCACTGAAGCTTTCTTT
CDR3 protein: CSARGDRVRTEAFF

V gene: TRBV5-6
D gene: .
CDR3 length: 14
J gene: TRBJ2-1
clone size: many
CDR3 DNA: TGTGCCAGCAGCTTGGTGCAGGATTACAATGAGCAGTTCTTC
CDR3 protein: CASSLVQDYNEQFF

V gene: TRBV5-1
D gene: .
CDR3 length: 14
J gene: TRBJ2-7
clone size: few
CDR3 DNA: TGCGCCAGCAGCTTCGACGGGAGTTCCTACGAGCAGTACTTC
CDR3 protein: CASSFDGSSYEQYF

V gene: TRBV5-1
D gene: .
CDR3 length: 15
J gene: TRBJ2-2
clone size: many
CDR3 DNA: TGCGCCAGCAGCTTGGTTCGATCGGACACCGGGGAGCTGTTTTTT
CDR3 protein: CASSLVRSDTGELFF

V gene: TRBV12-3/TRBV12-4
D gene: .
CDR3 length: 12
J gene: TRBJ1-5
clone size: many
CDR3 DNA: TGTGCCAGCAGTTTATTGAGGCAGCCCCAGCATTTT
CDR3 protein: CASSLLRQPQHF

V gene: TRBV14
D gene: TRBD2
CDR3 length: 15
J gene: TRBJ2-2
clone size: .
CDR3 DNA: TGTGCCAGCAGCCAGCGGGGGAGGTACACCGGGGCGCTGTTTTTT
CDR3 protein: CASSQRGRYTGALFF

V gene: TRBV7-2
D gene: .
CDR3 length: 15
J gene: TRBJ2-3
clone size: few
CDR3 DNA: TGTGCCAGCAGCTTAGATGGACTGGCAGCAGATACGCAGTATTTT
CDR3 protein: CASSLDGLAADTQYF

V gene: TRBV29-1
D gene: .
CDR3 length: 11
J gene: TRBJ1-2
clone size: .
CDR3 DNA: TGCAGCGCTAGGGACCGCTATGGCTACACCTTC
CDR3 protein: CSARDRYGYTF

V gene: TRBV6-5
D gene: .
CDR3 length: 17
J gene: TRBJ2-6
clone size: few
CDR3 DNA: TGTGCCAGCAGCCCCCGCAGGGGGGATTCTGGGGCCAACGTCCTGACTTTC
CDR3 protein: CASSPRRGDSGANVLTF

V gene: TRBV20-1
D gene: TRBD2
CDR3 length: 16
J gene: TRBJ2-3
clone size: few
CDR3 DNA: TGCAGTGCTAGCGCAGTACTAGCGGAATACACAGATACGCAGTATTTT
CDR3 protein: CSASAVLAEYTDTQYF

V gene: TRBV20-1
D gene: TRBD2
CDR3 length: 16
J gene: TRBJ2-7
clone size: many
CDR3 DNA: TGCAGTGCTAGAGATCAATCTAGCGGGAGAACCTACGAGCAGTACTTC
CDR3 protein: CSARDQSSGRTYEQYF

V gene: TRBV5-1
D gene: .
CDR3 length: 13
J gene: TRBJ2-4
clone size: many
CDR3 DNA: TGCGCCAGCAGCCCGAGAGGGGCTAACATTCAGTACTTC
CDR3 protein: CASSPRGANIQYF

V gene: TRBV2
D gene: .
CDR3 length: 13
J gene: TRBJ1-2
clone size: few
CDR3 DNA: TGTGCCAGCAGTGACCGCAGTCCCTATGGCTACACCTTC
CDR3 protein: CASSDRSPYGYTF

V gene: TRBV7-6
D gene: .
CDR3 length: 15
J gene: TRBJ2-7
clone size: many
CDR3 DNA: TGTGCCAGCAGCCCCAAACGCCTAGCAGGCTACGAGCAGTACTTC
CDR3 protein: CASSPKRLAGYEQYF

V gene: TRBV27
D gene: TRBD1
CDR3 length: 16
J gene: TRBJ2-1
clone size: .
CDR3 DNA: TGTGCCAGCAGTTTAAAAGGGACAGGGATTTGGAATGAGCAGTTCTTC
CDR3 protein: CASSLKGTGIWNEQFF

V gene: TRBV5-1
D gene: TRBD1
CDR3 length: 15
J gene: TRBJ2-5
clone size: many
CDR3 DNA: TGCGCCAGCAGCACACAACCGGGACAGCAAGAGACCCAGTACTTC
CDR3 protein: CASSTQPGQQETQYF

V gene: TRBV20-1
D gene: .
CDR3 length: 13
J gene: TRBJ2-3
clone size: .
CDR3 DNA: TGCAGTGCTACAGGAAGTAGCAAAGATACGCAGTATTTT
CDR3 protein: CSATGSSKDTQYF

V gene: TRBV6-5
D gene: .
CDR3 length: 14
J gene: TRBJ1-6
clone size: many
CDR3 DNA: TGTGCCAGCAGTAGGCGGGACTATAATTCACCCCTCCACTTT
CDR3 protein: CASSRRDYNSPLHF

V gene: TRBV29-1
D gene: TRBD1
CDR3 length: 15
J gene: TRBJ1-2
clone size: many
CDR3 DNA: TGCAGCGTTGAAGGGACGACAGGGAATAACTATGGCTACACCTTC
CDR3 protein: CSVEGTTGNNYGYTF

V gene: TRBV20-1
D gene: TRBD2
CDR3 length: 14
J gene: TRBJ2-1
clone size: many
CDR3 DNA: TGCAGTCCTTCAGGTAGCGGGACGTACAATGAGCAGTTCTTC
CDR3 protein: CSPSGSGTYNEQFF

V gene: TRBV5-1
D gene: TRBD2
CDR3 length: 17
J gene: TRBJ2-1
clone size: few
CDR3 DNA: TGCGCCAGCAGCTTGGGGGCCGTAGCGGGAGGTTACAATGAGCAGTTCTTC
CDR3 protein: CASSLGAVAGGYNEQFF

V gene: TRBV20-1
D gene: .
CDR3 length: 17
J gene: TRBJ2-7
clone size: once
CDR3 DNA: TGCAGTGCTAGAGATCAAGGACCGGACACGGGAACCTACGAGCAGTACTTC
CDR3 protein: CSARDQGPDTGTYEQYF

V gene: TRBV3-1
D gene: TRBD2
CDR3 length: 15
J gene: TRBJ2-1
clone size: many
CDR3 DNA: TGTGCCAGCAGCCAAGAGGGACTAGCGCACAATGAGCAGTTCTTC
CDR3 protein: CASSQEGLAHNEQFF

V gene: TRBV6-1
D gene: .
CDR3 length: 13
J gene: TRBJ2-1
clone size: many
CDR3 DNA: TGTGCCAGCAACGGGGGATTCTACAATGAGCAGTTCTTC
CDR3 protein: CASNGGFYNEQFF